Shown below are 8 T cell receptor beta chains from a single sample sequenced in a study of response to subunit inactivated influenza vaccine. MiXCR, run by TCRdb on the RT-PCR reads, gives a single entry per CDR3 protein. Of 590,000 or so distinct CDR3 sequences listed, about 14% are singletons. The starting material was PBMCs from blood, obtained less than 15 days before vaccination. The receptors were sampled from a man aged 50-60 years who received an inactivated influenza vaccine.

CDR3 loop: CAWSVQRETQYF. The CDR3 nucleotides read TGTGCCTGGAGTGTACAGAGGGAGACCCAGTACTTC. The J gene is TRBJ2-5, the V gene TRBV30; D is ambiguous. CDR3 size: 12 residues. The germline V gene encodes CDR1 GTSNPN and CDR2 SVGIG (reference sequence). V gave up 0 bases and J gave up 5 bases, with 7 bases separating them. The full variable domain, with the rest looked up from reference TRBV30 and TRBJ2-5, is SQTIHQWPATLVQPVGSPLSLECTVEGTSNPNLYWYRQAAGRGLQLLFYSVGIGQISSEVPQNLSASRPQDRQFILSSKKLLLSDSGFYLCAWSVQRETQYFGPGTRLLVL.

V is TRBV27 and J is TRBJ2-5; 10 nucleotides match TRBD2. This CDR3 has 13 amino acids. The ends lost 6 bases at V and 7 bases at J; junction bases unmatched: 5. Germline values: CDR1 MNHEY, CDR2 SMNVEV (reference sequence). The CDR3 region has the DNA TGTGCCAGCAGGCTAGCGGGAGTGGGGACCCAGTACTTC. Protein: CASRLAGVGTQYF.

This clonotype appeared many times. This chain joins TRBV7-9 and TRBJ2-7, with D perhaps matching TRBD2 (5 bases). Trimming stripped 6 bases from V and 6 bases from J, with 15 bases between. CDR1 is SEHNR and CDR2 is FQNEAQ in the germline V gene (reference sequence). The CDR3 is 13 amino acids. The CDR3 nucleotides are TGTGCCAGCAGAGCGGACGGGCTGTTCGAGCAGTACTTC. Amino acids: CASRADGLFEQYF.

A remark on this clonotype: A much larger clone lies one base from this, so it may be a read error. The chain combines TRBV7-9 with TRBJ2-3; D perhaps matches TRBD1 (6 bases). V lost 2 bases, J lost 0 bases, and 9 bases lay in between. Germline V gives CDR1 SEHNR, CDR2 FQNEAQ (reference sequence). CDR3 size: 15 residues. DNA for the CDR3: TGTGCCAGCAGCTTAAGGGGGAGTAGCACAGATACGCAGTATTTT. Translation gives CASSLRGSSTDTQYF. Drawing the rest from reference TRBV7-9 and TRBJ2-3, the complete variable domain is DTGVSQNPRHKITKRGQNVTFRCDPISEHNRLYWYRQTLGQGPEFLTYFQNEAQLEKSRLLSDRFSAERPKGSFSTLEIQRTEQGDSAMYLCASSLRGSSTDTQYFGPGTRLTVL.

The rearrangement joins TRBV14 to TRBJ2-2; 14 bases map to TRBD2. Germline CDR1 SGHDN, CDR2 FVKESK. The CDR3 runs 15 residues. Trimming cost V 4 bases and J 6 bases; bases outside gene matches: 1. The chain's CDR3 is CASSPTSGGAGELFF. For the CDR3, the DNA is TGTGCCAGCAGCCCGACTAGCGGGGGGGCCGGGGAGCTGTTTTTT. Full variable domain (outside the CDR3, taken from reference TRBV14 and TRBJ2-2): EAGVTQFPSHSVIEKGQTVTLRCDPISGHDNLYWYRRVMGKEIKFLLHFVKESKQDESGMPNNRFLAERTGGTYSTLKVQPAELEDSGVYFCASSPTSGGAGELFFGEGSRLTVL.

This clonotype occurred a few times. CDR3 region: CASSVGVNEQFF. CDR3 in DNA: TGTGCCAGCAGCGTAGGAGTAAATGAGCAGTTCTTC. The V call is TRBV9, the J call TRBJ2-1; D is unclear. CDR1 and CDR2 (germline): SGDLS, YYNGEE. The V gene lost 0 bases and the J gene lost 7 bases, with 5 bases spanning the gap. The CDR3 sequence is 12 residues long.

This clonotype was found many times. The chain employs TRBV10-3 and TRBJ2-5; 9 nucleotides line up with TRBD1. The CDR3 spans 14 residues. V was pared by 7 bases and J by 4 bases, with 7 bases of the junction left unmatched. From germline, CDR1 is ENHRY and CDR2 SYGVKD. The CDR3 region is CAINKQGAGETQYF. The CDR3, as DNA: TGTGCCATCAATAAACAGGGGGCCGGAGAGACCCAGTACTTC.

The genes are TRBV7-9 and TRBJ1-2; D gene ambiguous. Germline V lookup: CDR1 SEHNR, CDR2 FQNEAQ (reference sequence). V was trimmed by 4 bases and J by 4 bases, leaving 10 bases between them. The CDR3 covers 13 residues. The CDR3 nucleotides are TGTGCCAGCAGCTCGACGGAGAGCTATGGCTACACCTTC. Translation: CASSSTESYGYTF. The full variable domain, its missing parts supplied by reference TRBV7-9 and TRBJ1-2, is DTGVSQNPRHKITKRGQNVTFRCDPISEHNRLYWYRQTLGQGPEFLTYFQNEAQLEKSRLLSDRFSAERPKGSFSTLEIQRTEQGDSAMYLCASSSTESYGYTFGSGTRLTVV.